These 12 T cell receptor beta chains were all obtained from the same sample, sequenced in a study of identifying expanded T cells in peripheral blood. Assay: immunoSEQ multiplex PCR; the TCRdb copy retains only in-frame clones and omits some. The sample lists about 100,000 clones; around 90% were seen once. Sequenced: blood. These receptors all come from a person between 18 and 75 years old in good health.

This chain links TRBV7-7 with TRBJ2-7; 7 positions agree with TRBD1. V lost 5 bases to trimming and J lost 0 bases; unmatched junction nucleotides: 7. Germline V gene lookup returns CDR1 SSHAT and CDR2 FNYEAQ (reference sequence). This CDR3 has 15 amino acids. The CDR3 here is CASSPGTAISYEQYF. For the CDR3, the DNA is TGTGCCAGCAGCCCCGGGACAGCAATCTCCTACGAGCAGTACTTC.

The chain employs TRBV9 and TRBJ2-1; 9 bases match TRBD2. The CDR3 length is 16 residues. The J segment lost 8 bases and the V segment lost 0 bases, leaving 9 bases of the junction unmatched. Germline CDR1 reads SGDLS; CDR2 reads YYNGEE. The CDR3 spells CASSVAAGGHWDEQFF. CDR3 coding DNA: TGTGCCAGCAGCGTAGCAGCGGGAGGCCATTGGGATGAGCAGTTCTTC.

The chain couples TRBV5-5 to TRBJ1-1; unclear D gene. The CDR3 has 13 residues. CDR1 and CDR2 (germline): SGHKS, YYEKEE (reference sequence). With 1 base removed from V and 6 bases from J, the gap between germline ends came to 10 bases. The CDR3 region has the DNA TGTGCCAGCAGCTTGATATGGAGCTCTGAAGCTTTCTTT. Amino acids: CASSLIWSSEAFF.

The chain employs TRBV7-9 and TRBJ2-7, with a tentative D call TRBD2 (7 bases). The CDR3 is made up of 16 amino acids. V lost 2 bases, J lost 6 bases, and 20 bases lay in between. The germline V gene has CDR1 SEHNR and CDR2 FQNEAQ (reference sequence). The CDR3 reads CASSLTGTILRAEQYF. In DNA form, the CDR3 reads TGTGCCAGCAGCTTAACAGGGACTATTTTGAGGGCCGAGCAGTACTTC.

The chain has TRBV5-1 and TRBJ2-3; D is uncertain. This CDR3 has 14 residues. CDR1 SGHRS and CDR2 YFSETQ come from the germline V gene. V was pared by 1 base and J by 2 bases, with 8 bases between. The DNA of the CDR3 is TGCGCCAGCAGCTTGCGCCCGACCACAGATACGCAGTATTTT. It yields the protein CASSLRPTTDTQYF. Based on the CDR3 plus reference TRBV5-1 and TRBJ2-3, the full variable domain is KAGVTQTPRYLIKTRGQQVTLSCSPISGHRSVSWYQQTPGQGLQFLFEYFSETQRNKGNFPGRFSGRQFSNSRSEMNVSTLELGDSALYLCASSLRPTTDTQYFGPGTRLTVL.

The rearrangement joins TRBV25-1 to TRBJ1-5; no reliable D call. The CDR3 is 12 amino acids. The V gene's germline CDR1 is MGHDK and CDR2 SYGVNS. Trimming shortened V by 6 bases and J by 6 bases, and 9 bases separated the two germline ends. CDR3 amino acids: CASRGGSQPQHF. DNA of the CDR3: TGTGCCAGCAGGGGAGGGTCTCAGCCCCAGCATTTT.

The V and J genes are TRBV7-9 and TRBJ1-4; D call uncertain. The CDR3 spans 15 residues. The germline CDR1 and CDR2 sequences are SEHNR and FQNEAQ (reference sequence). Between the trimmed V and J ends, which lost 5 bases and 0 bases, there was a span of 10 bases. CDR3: CASSAELTTNEKLFF. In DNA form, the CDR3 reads TGTGCCAGCAGCGCTGAACTTACAACTAATGAAAAACTGTTTTTT.

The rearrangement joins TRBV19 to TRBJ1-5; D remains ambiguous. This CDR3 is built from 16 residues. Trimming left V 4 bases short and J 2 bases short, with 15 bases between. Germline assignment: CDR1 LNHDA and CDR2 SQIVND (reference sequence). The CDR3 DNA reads TGTGCCAGTAGTAACCCGGGGTCGTTGGGCAATCAGCCCCAGCATTTT. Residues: CASSNPGSLGNQPQHF.

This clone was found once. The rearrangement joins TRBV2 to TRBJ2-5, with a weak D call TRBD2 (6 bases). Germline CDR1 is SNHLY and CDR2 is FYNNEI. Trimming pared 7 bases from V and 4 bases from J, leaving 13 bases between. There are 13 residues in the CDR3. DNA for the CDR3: TGTGCCAGCAAATCCGGGACTTCAGAGACCCAGTACTTC. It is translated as CASKSGTSETQYF.

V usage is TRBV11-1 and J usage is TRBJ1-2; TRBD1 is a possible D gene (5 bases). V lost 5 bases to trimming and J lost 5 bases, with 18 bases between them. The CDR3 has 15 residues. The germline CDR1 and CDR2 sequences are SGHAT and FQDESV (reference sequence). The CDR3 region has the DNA TGTGCCAGCAGCGCCCCGGGGACGGATCATTATGGCTACACCTTC. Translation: CASSAPGTDHYGYTF.

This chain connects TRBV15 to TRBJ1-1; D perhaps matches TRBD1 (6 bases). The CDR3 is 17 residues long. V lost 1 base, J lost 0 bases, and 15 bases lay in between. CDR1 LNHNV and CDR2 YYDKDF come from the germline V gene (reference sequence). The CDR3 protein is CATSRARSGALNTEAFF. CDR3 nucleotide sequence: TGTGCCACCAGCAGAGCGAGGTCGGGGGCCTTGAACACTGAAGCTTTCTTT.

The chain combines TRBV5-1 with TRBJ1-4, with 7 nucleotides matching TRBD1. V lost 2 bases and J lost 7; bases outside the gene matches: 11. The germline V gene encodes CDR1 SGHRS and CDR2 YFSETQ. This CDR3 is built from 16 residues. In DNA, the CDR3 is TGCGCCAGCAGCTTTTTTCCCGGGACAGTGTCTGAAAAACTGTTTTTT. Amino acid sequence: CASSFFPGTVSEKLFF.